These T cell receptor beta chains were read from a single sample in a study of CD8+ T cells in alopecia areata. Sequenced by immunoSEQ multiplex PCR; TCRdb stores in-frame clones only, minus some. The sample yields about 190,000 clones, approximately 56% seen once. The input for sequencing was CD4+ T cells sorted from blood, taken at week 4, from a patient treated with tofacitinib. These receptors all come from a human donor with alopecia areata. The CDR3 runs from the conserved cysteine through the conserved F or W. D genes are given only for firm matches. Size is stated for part of the rows, as once, few or many counts, or as a class when the clone is expanded.

CDR3 protein: CASSLGQGPYNEQFF; CDR3 DNA: TGTGCCAGCAGCTTAGGACAGGGTCCCTACAATGAGCAGTTCTTC; CDR3 length: 15; D gene: TRBD1; clone size: .; J gene: TRBJ2-1; V gene: TRBV7-9
CDR3 protein: CASSWTRYSEQFF; CDR3 DNA: TGTGCCAGCAGCTGGACTAGATACAGTGAGCAGTTCTTC; CDR3 length: 13; D gene: TRBD2; clone size: few; J gene: TRBJ2-1; V gene: TRBV5-6
CDR3 protein: CASSKMYPETQYF; CDR3 DNA: TGTGCCAGCAGCAAAATGTACCCGGAGACCCAGTACTTC; CDR3 length: 13; D gene: .; clone size: .; J gene: TRBJ2-5; V gene: TRBV7-2
CDR3 protein: CASSRGIASDSYEQYF; CDR3 DNA: TGCGCCAGCAGCCGAGGCATTGCTAGCGACTCCTACGAGCAGTACTTC; CDR3 length: 16; D gene: .; clone size: .; J gene: TRBJ2-7; V gene: TRBV4-3
CDR3 protein: CASSQGRTSYEQYF; CDR3 DNA: TGCGCCAGCAGCCAGGGACGGACCTCCTACGAGCAGTACTTC; CDR3 length: 14; D gene: .; clone size: once; J gene: TRBJ2-7; V gene: TRBV5-1
CDR3 protein: CSVEQKQFF; CDR3 DNA: TGCAGCGTTGAACAGAAGCAGTTCTTC; CDR3 length: 9; D gene: .; clone size: .; J gene: TRBJ2-1; V gene: TRBV29-1
CDR3 protein: CAWSWTGRLEQYF; CDR3 DNA: TGTGCCTGGAGCTGGACAGGGCGGCTGGAGCAGTACTTC; CDR3 length: 13; D gene: TRBD1; clone size: once; J gene: TRBJ2-7; V gene: TRBV30
CDR3 protein: CASSLPAGWQETQYF; CDR3 DNA: TGCGCCAGCAGCTTGCCGGCAGGGTGGCAAGAGACCCAGTACTTC; CDR3 length: 15; D gene: .; clone size: few; J gene: TRBJ2-5; V gene: TRBV5-1
CDR3 protein: CASGPTFGEQFF; CDR3 DNA: TGTGCCAGCGGACCCACGTTTGGTGAGCAGTTCTTC; CDR3 length: 12; D gene: .; clone size: few; J gene: TRBJ2-1; V gene: TRBV6-6
CDR3 protein: CASQTDVFQGNEQFF; CDR3 DNA: TGTGCCAGCCAGACCGATGTCTTCCAGGGCAATGAGCAGTTCTTC; CDR3 length: 15; D gene: .; clone size: .; J gene: TRBJ2-1; V gene: TRBV2
CDR3 protein: CSVNPTGDNEQFF; CDR3 DNA: TGCAGCGTCAACCCGACAGGGGACAATGAGCAGTTCTTC; CDR3 length: 13; D gene: TRBD1; clone size: few; J gene: TRBJ2-1; V gene: TRBV29-1
CDR3 protein: CAWSPDAGAQHF; CDR3 DNA: TGTGCCTGGAGTCCGGACGCCGGGGCCCAGCATTTT; CDR3 length: 12; D gene: .; clone size: .; J gene: TRBJ1-5; V gene: TRBV30
CDR3 protein: CASSEVTGNYGYTF; CDR3 DNA: TGTGCCAGCAGCGAGGTAACAGGGAACTATGGCTACACCTTC; CDR3 length: 14; D gene: .; clone size: .; J gene: TRBJ1-2; V gene: TRBV7-9
CDR3 protein: CASSQGTGRETQYF; CDR3 DNA: TGCGCCAGCAGCCAAGGGACAGGGAGGGAGACCCAGTACTTC; CDR3 length: 14; D gene: TRBD1; clone size: few; J gene: TRBJ2-5; V gene: TRBV4-1
CDR3 protein: CAWSRLNSNQPQHF; CDR3 DNA: TGTGCCTGGAGTAGACTTAATAGCAATCAGCCCCAGCATTTT; CDR3 length: 14; D gene: .; clone size: .; J gene: TRBJ1-5; V gene: TRBV30
CDR3 protein: CASSRDGGISEQYF; CDR3 DNA: TGCGCCAGCAGCCGTGACGGGGGGATTAGTGAGCAGTACTTC; CDR3 length: 14; D gene: TRBD2; clone size: .; J gene: TRBJ2-7; V gene: TRBV5-1
CDR3 protein: CSVGLGFNQPQHF; CDR3 DNA: TGCAGCGTTGGCTTGGGGTTCAATCAGCCCCAGCATTTT; CDR3 length: 13; D gene: .; clone size: .; J gene: TRBJ1-5; V gene: TRBV29-1
CDR3 protein: CASSFYGSGETQYF; CDR3 DNA: TGTGCCAGCAGCTTTTACGGGAGTGGAGAGACCCAGTACTTC; CDR3 length: 14; D gene: .; clone size: .; J gene: TRBJ2-5; V gene: TRBV7-2
CDR3 protein: CSVAYSNTGELFF; CDR3 DNA: TGCAGCGTTGCTTACAGCAACACCGGGGAGCTGTTTTTT; CDR3 length: 13; D gene: .; clone size: .; J gene: TRBJ2-2; V gene: TRBV29-1
CDR3 protein: CASSLGDRVRNQPQHF; CDR3 DNA: TGTGCCAGCAGCTTAGGCGACAGGGTCCGGAATCAGCCCCAGCATTTT; CDR3 length: 16; D gene: TRBD1; clone size: .; J gene: TRBJ1-5; V gene: TRBV11-2
CDR3 protein: CASSGKETQYF; CDR3 DNA: TGTGCCAGCAGTGGAAAGGAGACCCAGTACTTC; CDR3 length: 11; D gene: .; clone size: .; J gene: TRBJ2-5; V gene: TRBV6-1
CDR3 protein: CAWSLWGQHNQPQHF; CDR3 DNA: TGTGCCTGGAGCCTGTGGGGACAGCACAATCAGCCCCAGCATTTT; CDR3 length: 15; D gene: TRBD1; clone size: few; J gene: TRBJ1-5; V gene: TRBV30
CDR3 protein: CSVEVPAGTDTQYF; CDR3 DNA: TGCAGCGTTGAAGTTCCAGCGGGCACAGATACGCAGTATTTT; CDR3 length: 14; D gene: .; clone size: .; J gene: TRBJ2-3; V gene: TRBV29-1
CDR3 protein: CASSYPGAGPQHF; CDR3 DNA: TGTGCCAGCAGTTACCCCGGGGCTGGGCCCCAGCATTTT; CDR3 length: 13; D gene: .; clone size: .; J gene: TRBJ1-5; V gene: TRBV6-6
CDR3 protein: CASSLGRNEQFF; CDR3 DNA: TGTGCCAGCAGCTTAGGGAGGAATGAGCAGTTCTTC; CDR3 length: 12; D gene: .; clone size: .; J gene: TRBJ2-1; V gene: TRBV7-2
CDR3 protein: CASSWAAPVLAKNIQYF; CDR3 DNA: TGTGCCAGCAGCTGGGCTGCGCCTGTCCTAGCCAAAAACATTCAGTACTTC; CDR3 length: 17; D gene: .; clone size: few; J gene: TRBJ2-4; V gene: TRBV7-2
CDR3 protein: CASSLLELAGGNYEQYF; CDR3 DNA: TGTGCCAGCAGCTTGTTAGAACTAGCGGGAGGAAATTACGAGCAGTACTTC; CDR3 length: 17; D gene: TRBD2; clone size: .; J gene: TRBJ2-7; V gene: TRBV5-7
CDR3 protein: CSASYQDTDTQYF; CDR3 DNA: TGCAGCGCCAGTTATCAGGATACAGATACGCAGTATTTT; CDR3 length: 13; D gene: .; clone size: .; J gene: TRBJ2-3; V gene: TRBV29-1
CDR3 protein: CASSPGDYGYTF; CDR3 DNA: TGTGCCAGCTCACCAGGTGACTATGGCTACACCTTC; CDR3 length: 12; D gene: .; clone size: .; J gene: TRBJ1-2; V gene: TRBV18
CDR3 protein: CAWGRGQINTEAFF; CDR3 DNA: TGTGCCTGGGGCAGGGGACAGATAAACACTGAAGCTTTCTTT; CDR3 length: 14; D gene: TRBD1; clone size: .; J gene: TRBJ1-1; V gene: TRBV30
CDR3 protein: CASSGGLAYEQFF; CDR3 DNA: TGTGCCAGCAGCGGCGGGCTAGCGTATGAGCAGTTCTTC; CDR3 length: 13; D gene: .; clone size: .; J gene: TRBJ2-1; V gene: TRBV11-2
CDR3 protein: CASSPKGTSYEQYF; CDR3 DNA: TGTGCCAGCAGCCCCAAGGGAACGTCCTACGAGCAGTACTTC; CDR3 length: 14; D gene: .; clone size: once; J gene: TRBJ2-7; V gene: TRBV5-4
CDR3 protein: CASSIPTTGAGETQYF; CDR3 DNA: TGTGCCAGCAGTATACCCACGACAGGGGCTGGAGAGACCCAGTACTTC; CDR3 length: 16; D gene: TRBD1; clone size: .; J gene: TRBJ2-5; V gene: TRBV27
CDR3 protein: CATSGPRGMETQYF; CDR3 DNA: TGTGCCACCAGCGGGCCAAGAGGGATGGAGACCCAGTACTTC; CDR3 length: 14; D gene: .; clone size: .; J gene: TRBJ2-5; V gene: TRBV15
CDR3 protein: CASSEPGSQYGYTF; CDR3 DNA: TGTGCCAGCAGTGAACCAGGAAGCCAGTATGGCTACACCTTC; CDR3 length: 14; D gene: .; clone size: few; J gene: TRBJ1-2; V gene: TRBV25-1
CDR3 protein: CSVDAGLGYTF; CDR3 DNA: TGCAGCGTTGACGCGGGTCTGGGCTACACCTTC; CDR3 length: 11; D gene: .; clone size: .; J gene: TRBJ1-2; V gene: TRBV29-1
CDR3 protein: CSVEEDTDTQYF; CDR3 DNA: TGCAGCGTTGAGGAGGACACAGATACGCAGTATTTT; CDR3 length: 12; D gene: .; clone size: few; J gene: TRBJ2-3; V gene: TRBV29-1
CDR3 protein: CASSLETMIGYTF; CDR3 DNA: TGTGCCAGCAGCCTCGAGACCATGATTGGCTACACCTTC; CDR3 length: 13; D gene: .; clone size: few; J gene: TRBJ1-2; V gene: TRBV4-2
CDR3 protein: CSVARGREADTQYF; CDR3 DNA: TGCAGCGTTGCCCGGGGTAGGGAGGCAGATACGCAGTATTTT; CDR3 length: 14; D gene: .; clone size: .; J gene: TRBJ2-3; V gene: TRBV29-1
CDR3 protein: CASRLDPGLAPDTQYF; CDR3 DNA: TGTGCCAGCCGGCTCGACCCGGGACTAGCTCCAGATACGCAGTATTTT; CDR3 length: 16; D gene: TRBD2; clone size: few; J gene: TRBJ2-3; V gene: TRBV27
CDR3 protein: CASSYSRDRGKTQYF; CDR3 DNA: TGTGCCAGCAGTTACTCGAGAGACAGGGGGAAGACCCAGTACTTC; CDR3 length: 15; D gene: TRBD1; clone size: .; J gene: TRBJ2-5; V gene: TRBV6-6
CDR3 protein: CASSQVSAVTYEQYF; CDR3 DNA: TGTGCCAGCAGCCAAGTTTCAGCGGTAACCTACGAGCAGTACTTC; CDR3 length: 15; D gene: .; clone size: .; J gene: TRBJ2-7; V gene: TRBV4-2
CDR3 protein: CASSPVLGSSYNEQFF; CDR3 DNA: TGTGCCAGCAGCCCAGTTCTAGGTAGCTCCTACAATGAGCAGTTCTTC; CDR3 length: 16; D gene: .; clone size: .; J gene: TRBJ2-1; V gene: TRBV7-9
CDR3 protein: CASSGRPGEAYGYTF; CDR3 DNA: TGTGCCAGCAGTGGTCGCCCAGGGGAGGCCTATGGCTACACCTTC; CDR3 length: 15; D gene: .; clone size: few; J gene: TRBJ1-2; V gene: TRBV6-1
CDR3 protein: CASSPSRGYGYTF; CDR3 DNA: TGTGCCAGCAGCCCCTCCCGTGGCTATGGCTACACCTTC; CDR3 length: 13; D gene: .; clone size: .; J gene: TRBJ1-2; V gene: TRBV6-5
CDR3 protein: CASSPPGWDTGELFF; CDR3 DNA: TGTGCCAGCAGCCCTCCGGGTTGGGACACCGGGGAGCTGTTTTTT; CDR3 length: 15; D gene: .; clone size: .; J gene: TRBJ2-2; V gene: TRBV7-2
CDR3 protein: CASSLWSGQNHEQYF; CDR3 DNA: TGTGCCAGCAGCTTATGGTCGGGACAAAACCACGAGCAGTACTTC; CDR3 length: 15; D gene: .; clone size: few; J gene: TRBJ2-7; V gene: TRBV11-1
CDR3 protein: CASSYTRETQYF; CDR3 DNA: TGTGCCAGCAGTTACACAAGGGAGACCCAGTACTTC; CDR3 length: 12; D gene: .; clone size: .; J gene: TRBJ2-5; V gene: TRBV6-6
CDR3 protein: CASSPTGGAGNTEAFF; CDR3 DNA: TGTGCCAGCAGCCCCACGGGCGGGGCCGGAAACACTGAAGCTTTCTTT; CDR3 length: 16; D gene: .; clone size: .; J gene: TRBJ1-1; V gene: TRBV27
CDR3 protein: CASSATGGGREQFF; CDR3 DNA: TGTGCCAGCAGTGCCACCGGGGGGGGCAGGGAGCAGTTCTTC; CDR3 length: 14; D gene: TRBD2; clone size: .; J gene: TRBJ2-1; V gene: TRBV2
CDR3 protein: CASSFTGNTIYF; CDR3 DNA: TGTGCCAGCAGCTTCACAGGAAACACCATATATTTT; CDR3 length: 12; D gene: .; clone size: .; J gene: TRBJ1-3; V gene: TRBV7-9
CDR3 protein: CAITPGQYTGELFF; CDR3 DNA: TGTGCCATAACTCCGGGACAGTACACCGGGGAGCTGTTTTTT; CDR3 length: 14; D gene: TRBD1; clone size: many; J gene: TRBJ2-2; V gene: TRBV2
CDR3 protein: CSVRLRLASYEQYF; CDR3 DNA: TGCAGCGTTCGGTTACGGTTGGCTTCGTACGAGCAGTACTTC; CDR3 length: 14; D gene: .; clone size: few; J gene: TRBJ2-7; V gene: TRBV29-1
CDR3 protein: CASGPGELFF; CDR3 DNA: TGTGCCAGTGGTCCGGGGGAGCTGTTTTTT; CDR3 length: 10; D gene: .; clone size: .; J gene: TRBJ2-2; V gene: TRBV11-1
CDR3 protein: CASSTQPAGRSNEQFF; CDR3 DNA: TGCGCCAGCAGCACCCAACCGGCGGGACGCTCCAATGAGCAGTTCTTC; CDR3 length: 16; D gene: .; clone size: .; J gene: TRBJ2-1; V gene: TRBV5-1